The next 28 T cell receptor beta chains were all read from a single sample in a study of blood T cell repertoires in COVID-19. The data were produced by immunoSEQ multiplex PCR, yet TCRdb's version contains in-frame clones alone and is incomplete. The profile covers under 250,000 clones, with 80% to 85% appearing a single time and 3.4% taken by the ten largest. The sequenced sample was peripheral blood. These receptors all stem from a woman between 18 and 29 years old with acute or convalescent COVID-19.

The rearrangement uses TRBV9 and TRBJ1-2, with D maybe TRBD1 (5 bases). CDR1 is SGDLS, CDR2 YYNGEE, per germline. With 0 bases removed from V and 4 bases from J, the gap between germline ends came to 13 bases. The CDR3 extends over 15 amino acids. The CDR3 loop reads CASSVEGRAFYGYTF. DNA for the CDR3: TGTGCCAGCAGCGTAGAGGGCAGGGCATTCTATGGCTACACCTTC.

The V call is TRBV2, the J call TRBJ2-2, with D unresolved. The CDR3 runs to 17 residues. Trimming left V 2 bases short and J 2 bases short, with 15 bases between. Germline V gives CDR1 SNHLY, CDR2 FYNNEI. The CDR3 nucleotides are TGTGCCAGCAGTGAACAGGTACAGCTGCTAAACACCGGGGAGCTGTTTTTT. This gives the protein CASSEQVQLLNTGELFF.

The CDR3 nucleotides read TGTGCCAGCAGCTCAGGACAGAACTATGGCTACACCTTC. Translation gives CASSSGQNYGYTF. The V gene is TRBV7-2, the J gene TRBJ1-2, with D perhaps TRBD1 (6 bases). V was trimmed by 4 bases and J by 2 bases, leaving 8 bases between them. The V gene's germline CDR1 is SGHTA and CDR2 FQGNSA. The length of the CDR3 is 13 residues.

This chain connects TRBV7-2 to TRBJ1-5; 11 bases line up with TRBD1. This CDR3 spans 14 amino acids. Trimming took 5 bases from V and 6 from J; bases not matched to a gene: 3. Germline-derived CDR1 and CDR2 are SGHTA and FQGNSA. The CDR3 bases are TGTGCCAGCAGCCCTGGGACAGGGGGTCAGCCCCAGCATTTT. Translated: CASSPGTGGQPQHF. The complete variable domain, with remaining parts taken from reference TRBV7-2 and TRBJ1-5, reads GAGVSQSPSNKVTEKGKDVELRCDPISGHTALYWYRQSLGQGLEFLIYFQGNSAPDKSGLPSDRFSAERTGGSVSTLTIQRTQQEDSAVYLCASSPGTGGQPQHFGDGTRLSIL.

The V call is TRBV30, the J call TRBJ2-5; 10 bases agree with TRBD2. J was trimmed by 4 bases and V by 3 bases; bases with no gene match: 17. CDR1 and CDR2 from the germline V gene are GTSNPN and SVGIG (reference sequence). The CDR3 loop spans 18 amino acids. CDR3 residues: CAWSSGYLVAGGLETQYF. CDR3 in DNA: TGTGCCTGGAGCAGCGGATATCTCGTAGCGGGAGGTTTAGAGACCCAGTACTTC.

Only a few counts were recorded for this clone. V is TRBV25-1 and J is TRBJ1-4; D may be TRBD1 (5 bases). The V gene lost 2 bases and the J gene lost 11 bases, with 12 bases spanning the gap. CDR3 size: 13 residues. Germline V CDR1 and CDR2: MGHDK, SYGVNS. For the CDR3, the DNA is TGTGCCAGCAGTGAAGGTCAACGGGGGAAACTGTTTTTT. It translates to CASSEGQRGKLFF.

This chain joins TRBV28 and TRBJ1-5; D remains unclear. CDR3 length equals 12 residues. The germline gives CDR1 MDHEN, CDR2 SYDVKM. Trimming removed 8 bases at V and 5 bases at J, with 10 bases between. The CDR3 coding sequence is TGTGCCAGCGTACAGTACGATCAGCCCCAGCATTTT. It is translated as CASVQYDQPQHF.

This clone was detected once. Here the CDR3 DNA reads TGTGCCACCAGCAGTGGTAGGGGGCTGAATGAGCAGTTCTTC. This encodes CATSSGRGLNEQFF. The chain employs TRBV15 and TRBJ2-1, with 7 bases that match TRBD1. The V and J ends lost 3 bases and 7 bases, in that order; junction bases with no gene match: 6. The V gene's germline CDR1 is LNHNV and CDR2 YYDKDF (reference sequence). The CDR3 loop spans 14 amino acids.

This chain connects TRBV28 to TRBJ2-1; 14 positions match TRBD2. The CDR3 contains 17 residues. J lost 4 bases, V lost 4 bases, and 6 bases had no gene match. Looked up from germline, CDR1 is MDHEN and CDR2 is SYDVKM. The CDR3 sequence: CASSSETSGRVYNEQFF. CDR3 coding DNA: TGTGCCAGCAGTTCAGAGACTAGCGGGAGGGTATACAATGAGCAGTTCTTC.

The chain couples TRBV5-1 to TRBJ2-5; 12 nucleotides match TRBD2. With 1 base clipped from V and 2 bases from J, the junction kept 6 bases outside the gene matches. This CDR3 is 17 amino acids long. Germline V gene sequence: CDR1 SGHRS, CDR2 YFSETQ. The CDR3 DNA sequence: TGCGCCAGCAGCTTGCCGACTAGCGGGAGCACACAAGAGACCCAGTACTTC. Encoded protein: CASSLPTSGSTQETQYF.

This chain links TRBV27 with TRBJ2-3; 16 nucleotides align to TRBD2. V shed 5 bases and J 6 bases; nucleotides not matched to a gene: 8. Germline CDR1 reads MNHEY; CDR2 reads SMNVEV (reference sequence). The CDR3 covers 17 residues. CDR3 in amino acids: CASSGRGLAGGPDTQYF. The DNA for the CDR3 is TGTGCCAGCAGTGGCAGGGGACTAGCGGGAGGGCCTGATACGCAGTATTTT.

This chain links TRBV10-3 with TRBJ2-1; 10 nucleotides line up with TRBD2. The CDR3 length is 17 residues. Germline values: CDR1 ENHRY, CDR2 SYGVKD. Germline trimming cut 3 bases from V and 4 bases from J; bases unmatched to any gene: 9. In nucleotides, the CDR3 is TGTGCCATCAGTGATTCCAGCGGGAGGGCGGCGTACAATGAGCAGTTCTTC. It encodes CAISDSSGRAAYNEQFF.

The genes are TRBV6-1 and TRBJ1-5; D might be TRBD1 (6 bases). The CDR3 spans 16 residues. Trimming removed 4 bases from V and 0 bases from J, with 13 bases in between. Germline V gene sequence: CDR1 MNHNS, CDR2 SASEGT. As DNA, the CDR3 is TGTGCCAGCAGTGGAGGGGGGGAATATAGCAATCAGCCCCAGCATTTT. Its translation is CASSGGGEYSNQPQHF.

The chain uses TRBV24-1 and TRBJ1-1; the D gene is possibly TRBD1 (6 bases). Trimming shortened V by 8 bases and J by 2 bases, and 8 bases separated the two germline ends. The germline gives CDR1 KGHDR, CDR2 SFDVKD. The CDR3 consists of 12 residues. DNA of the CDR3: TGTGCCACCACGGGACACAACACTGAAGCTTTCTTT. Its translation: CATTGHNTEAFF.

This chain uses TRBV6-5 with TRBJ1-2; 9 nucleotides align to TRBD1. CDR3 size: 15 residues. Germline trimming cut 2 bases from V and 7 bases from J; bases unmatched to any gene: 8. Germline V lookup: CDR1 MNHEY, CDR2 SVGAGI. The CDR3 coding sequence is TGTGCCAGCAGTTACGAGGGGACAGGGACTTCTGGCTACACCTTC. Residues: CASSYEGTGTSGYTF.

This chain uses TRBV19 with TRBJ1-5; 7 nucleotides match TRBD1. The CDR3 is 15 amino acids. The germline V gene encodes CDR1 LNHDA and CDR2 SQIVND (reference sequence). V trimming: 5 bases; J trimming: 0 bases; junction bases outside the gene matches: 4. The CDR3 nucleotides are TGTGCCAGTAGTGGAGGACAGGTTAGCAATCAGCCCCAGCATTTT. Translating gives CASSGGQVSNQPQHF.

This chain connects TRBV29-1 to TRBJ2-7; D gene unclear. In germline, CDR1 is SQVTM, CDR2 ANQGSEA. The CDR3 sequence is 11 residues long. V lost 4 bases, J lost 2 bases, and 6 bases lay in between. The CDR3 region is CSVGQAYEQYF. CDR3 coding DNA: TGCAGCGTTGGGCAGGCCTACGAGCAGTACTTC.

The chain couples TRBV9 to TRBJ2-2; a weak D match, TRBD2 (6 bases). Looked up from germline, CDR1 is SGDLS and CDR2 is YYNGEE. This CDR3 comprises 16 residues. Trimming took 0 bases from V and 1 from J, leaving 10 bases between them. The CDR3 here is CASSVDVAENTGELFF. The CDR3 coding sequence is TGTGCCAGCAGCGTAGACGTAGCGGAGAACACCGGGGAGCTGTTTTTT. Full variable domain (remainder filled in from reference TRBV9 and TRBJ2-2): DSGVTQTPKHLITATGQRVTLRCSPRSGDLSVYWYQQSLDQGLQFLIQYYNGEERAKGNILERFSAQQFPDLHSELNLSSLELGDSALYFCASSVDVAENTGELFFGEGSRLTVL.

This clone was seen at least ten times. The V call is TRBV4-2, the J call TRBJ2-7; 11 nucleotides match TRBD1. The CDR3 is 17 residues long. Per the germline V gene, CDR1 is LGHNA and CDR2 is YNFKEQ. V was clipped by 0 bases and J by 3 bases; unmatched bases: 7. CDR3 DNA sequence: TGTGCCAGCAGCCAAGAAGGTCCCGGGACAGGGGGCTACGAGCAGTACTTC. Amino acid sequence: CASSQEGPGTGGYEQYF.

The V gene is TRBV6-5, the J gene TRBJ2-7, with unresolved D. The CDR3 sequence is 14 residues long. CDR1 and CDR2 (germline): MNHEY, SVGAGI. Trimming cost V 4 bases and J 0 bases, with 10 bases left between them. CDR3 DNA: TGTGCCAGCAGTTTAAGCACGGGCTCCTACGAGCAGTACTTC. Amino acids: CASSLSTGSYEQYF.

V is TRBV5-1 and J is TRBJ2-5, with D hard to call. V was clipped by 1 base and J by 2 bases, with 15 bases between them. CDR3 length: 16 residues. From germline, CDR1 is SGHRS and CDR2 YFSETQ. DNA for the CDR3: TGCGCCAGCAGCTTGTCACTACCTAGTAGACAAGAGACCCAGTACTTC. Translating it yields CASSLSLPSRQETQYF.

The rearrangement uses TRBV27 and TRBJ2-7; 7 nucleotides agree with TRBD2. The germline gives CDR1 MNHEY, CDR2 SMNVEV (reference sequence). The V gene end was trimmed by 10 bases and the J gene end by 0 bases; junction bases not matched to a gene: 15. This CDR3 region has 16 residues. The CDR3 sequence is CATSPGGLPSSYEQYF. The CDR3 DNA reads as TGTGCCACCTCCCCCGGGGGACTACCTTCCTCCTACGAGCAGTACTTC.

The V gene is TRBV3-1 (or the pseudogene TRBV3-2), the J gene TRBJ2-4; TRBD2 matches 7 bases. J lost 3 bases, V lost 3 bases, and 8 bases had no gene match. In germline, CDR1 is LGHDT, CDR2 YNNKEL (reference sequence). The length of the CDR3 is 16 residues. The DNA of the CDR3 is TGTGCCAGCAGCCACGAGCGGGATTCAGTCAAAAACATTCAGTACTTC. This gives the protein CASSHERDSVKNIQYF.

The rearrangement joins TRBV7-6 to TRBJ1-2, with D hard to call. The CDR3 has 13 amino acids. V shed 5 bases and J shed 5 bases, with 12 bases lying between them. Germline CDR1 SGHVS, CDR2 FNYEAQ. The CDR3 sequence: CASSLGLNYGYTF. As DNA, the CDR3 is TGTGCCAGCAGCCTCGGACTGAATTATGGCTACACCTTC. Full variable domain (outside the CDR3, taken from reference TRBV7-6 and TRBJ1-2): GAGVSQSPRYKVTKRGQDVALRCDPISGHVSLYWYRQALGQGPEFLTYFNYEAQQDKSGLPNDRFSAERPEGSISTLTIQRTEQRDSAMYRCASSLGLNYGYTFGSGTRLTVV.

The CDR3 here is CATELAGVQNIQYF. The CDR3 DNA sequence: TGTGCCACCGAACTAGCGGGAGTCCAAAACATTCAGTACTTC. The chain is built from TRBV15 and TRBJ2-4; 11 nucleotides agree with TRBD2. Germline CDR1 is LNHNV and CDR2 is YYDKDF (reference sequence). Trimming cost V 8 bases and J 5 bases; bases outside gene matches: 5. The CDR3 is 14 amino acids.

This clone came up once. The chain employs TRBV30 and TRBJ1-2, with D perhaps TRBD1 (5 bases). Trimming cost V 2 bases and J 5 bases, with 12 bases left between them. This CDR3 region has 13 residues. Germline V CDR1 and CDR2: GTSNPN, SVGIG (reference sequence). The CDR3 sequence is CAWSMGPGYGYTF. The CDR3 DNA reads TGTGCCTGGAGTATGGGGCCCGGATATGGCTACACCTTC.

The gene calls are TRBV4-3 and TRBJ2-4, with 11 bases aligning to TRBD2. Unmatched junction bases numbered 11, after V lost 1 base and J lost 0 bases. The CDR3 sequence is 20 residues long. CDR1 is LGHNA and CDR2 is YSLEER in the germline V gene. CDR3 protein: CASSQVAGGSWSLAKNIQYF. DNA for the CDR3: TGCGCCAGCAGCCAAGTAGCGGGAGGGTCCTGGTCCCTAGCCAAAAACATTCAGTACTTC.

This clone turned up a few times. The chain carries TRBV19 and TRBJ1-4, with D maybe TRBD1 (5 bases). Germline V CDR1 and CDR2: LNHDA, SQIVND (reference sequence). Trimming shortened V by 5 bases and J by 3 bases, and 13 bases separated the two germline ends. CDR3 length: 15 amino acids. The CDR3 reads CASSPEGTSNEKLFF. CDR3 DNA: TGTGCCAGTAGTCCCGAGGGGACTTCTAATGAAAAACTGTTTTTT.